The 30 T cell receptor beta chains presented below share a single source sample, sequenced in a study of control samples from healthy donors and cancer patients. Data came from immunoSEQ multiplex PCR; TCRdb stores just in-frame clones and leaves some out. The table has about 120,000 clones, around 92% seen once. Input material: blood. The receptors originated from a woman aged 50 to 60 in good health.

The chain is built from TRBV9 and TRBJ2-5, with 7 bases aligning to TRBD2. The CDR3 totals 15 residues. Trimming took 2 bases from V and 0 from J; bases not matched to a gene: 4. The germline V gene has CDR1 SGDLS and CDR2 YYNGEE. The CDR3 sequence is CASSVSGADQETQYF. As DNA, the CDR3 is TGTGCCAGCAGCGTCAGCGGGGCCGACCAAGAGACCCAGTACTTC.

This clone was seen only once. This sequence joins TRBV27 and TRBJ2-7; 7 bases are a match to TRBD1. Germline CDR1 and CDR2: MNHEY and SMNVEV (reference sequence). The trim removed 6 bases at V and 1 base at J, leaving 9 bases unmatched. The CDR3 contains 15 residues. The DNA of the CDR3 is TGTGCCAGCAGATTCCAGGGGGTTCGGTCCTACGAGCAGTACTTC. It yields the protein CASRFQGVRSYEQYF.

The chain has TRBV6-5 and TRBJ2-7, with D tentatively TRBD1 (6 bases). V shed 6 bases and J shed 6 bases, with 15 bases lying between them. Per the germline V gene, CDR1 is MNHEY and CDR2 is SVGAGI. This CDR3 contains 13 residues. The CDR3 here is CASRQGPFPEQYF. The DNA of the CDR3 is TGTGCCAGCAGACAGGGACCCTTCCCCGAGCAGTACTTC.

CDR3: CASSYSITAGANVLTF. The CDR3 region has the DNA TGTGCCAGCAGTTACTCGATTACGGCAGGGGCCAACGTCCTGACTTTC. The genes are TRBV6-2 or TRBV6-3 and TRBJ2-6; D call uncertain. Trimming took 0 bases from V and 4 from J, leaving 10 bases between them. This CDR3 comprises 16 residues. Germline lookup yields CDR1 MNHEY and CDR2 SVGEGT.

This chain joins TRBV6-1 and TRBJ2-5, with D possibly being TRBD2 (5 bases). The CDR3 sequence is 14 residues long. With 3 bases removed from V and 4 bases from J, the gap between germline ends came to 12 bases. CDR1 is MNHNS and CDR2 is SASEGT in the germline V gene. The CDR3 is CASSDGVAPETQYF. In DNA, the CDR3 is TGTGCCAGCAGTGACGGGGTGGCCCCAGAGACCCAGTACTTC.

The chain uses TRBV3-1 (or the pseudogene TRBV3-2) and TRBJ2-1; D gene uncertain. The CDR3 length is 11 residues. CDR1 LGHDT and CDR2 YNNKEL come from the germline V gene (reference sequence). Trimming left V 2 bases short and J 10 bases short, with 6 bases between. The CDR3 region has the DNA TGTGCCAGCAGCCAAAACGGAGAGCAGTTCTTC. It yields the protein CASSQNGEQFF.

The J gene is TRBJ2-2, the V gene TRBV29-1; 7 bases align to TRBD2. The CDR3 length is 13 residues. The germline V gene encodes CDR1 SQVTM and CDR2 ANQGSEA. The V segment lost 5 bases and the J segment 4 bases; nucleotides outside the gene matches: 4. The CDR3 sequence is CSVSSGSTGELFF. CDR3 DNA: TGCAGCGTTTCTAGCGGTAGCACCGGGGAGCTGTTTTTT.

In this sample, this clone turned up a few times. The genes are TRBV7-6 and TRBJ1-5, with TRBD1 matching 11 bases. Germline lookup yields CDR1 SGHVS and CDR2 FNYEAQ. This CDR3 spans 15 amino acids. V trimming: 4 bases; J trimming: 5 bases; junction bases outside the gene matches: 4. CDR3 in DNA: TGTGCCAGCAGCTCCGGGACAGGGGGTGATCAGCCCCAGCATTTT. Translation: CASSSGTGGDQPQHF.

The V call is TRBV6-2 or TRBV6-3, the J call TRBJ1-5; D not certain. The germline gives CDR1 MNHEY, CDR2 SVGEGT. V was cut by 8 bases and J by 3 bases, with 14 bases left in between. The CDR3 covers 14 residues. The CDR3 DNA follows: TGTGCCAGCCGTTTACACCTTGCCAATCAGCCCCAGCATTTT. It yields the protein CASRLHLANQPQHF.

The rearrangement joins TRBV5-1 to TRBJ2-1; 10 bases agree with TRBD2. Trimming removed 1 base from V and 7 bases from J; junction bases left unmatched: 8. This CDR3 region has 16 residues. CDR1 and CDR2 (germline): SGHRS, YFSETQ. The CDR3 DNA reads TGCGCCAGCAGCTTGACAGCGGGAGGGAGCGTGAATGAGCAGTTCTTC. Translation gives CASSLTAGGSVNEQFF.

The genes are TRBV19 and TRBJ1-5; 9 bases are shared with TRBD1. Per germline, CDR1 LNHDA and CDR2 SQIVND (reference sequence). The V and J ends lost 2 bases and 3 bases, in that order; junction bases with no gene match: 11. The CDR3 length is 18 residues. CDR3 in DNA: TGTGCCAGTAGTATATCCACCGGGACAGGGATCTTCAATCAGCCCCAGCATTTT. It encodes CASSISTGTGIFNQPQHF.

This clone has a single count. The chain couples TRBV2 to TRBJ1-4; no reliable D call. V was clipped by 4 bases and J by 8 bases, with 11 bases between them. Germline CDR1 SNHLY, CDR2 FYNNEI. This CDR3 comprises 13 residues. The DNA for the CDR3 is TGTGCCAGCAGTGTGATTCGGTGGGAAAAACTGTTTTTT. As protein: CASSVIRWEKLFF.

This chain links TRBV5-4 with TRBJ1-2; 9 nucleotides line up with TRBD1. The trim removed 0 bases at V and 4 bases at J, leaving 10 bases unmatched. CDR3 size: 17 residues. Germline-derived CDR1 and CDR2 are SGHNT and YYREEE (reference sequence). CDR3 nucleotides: TGTGCCAGCAGCTTGGCCGGGGGGACAGGGTCGGTCTATGGCTACACCTTC. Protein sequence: CASSLAGGTGSVYGYTF.

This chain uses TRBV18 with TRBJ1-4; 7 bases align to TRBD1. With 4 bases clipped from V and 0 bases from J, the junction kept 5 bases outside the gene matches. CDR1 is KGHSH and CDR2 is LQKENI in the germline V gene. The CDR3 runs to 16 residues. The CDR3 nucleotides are TGTGCCAGCTCACGGGACAGTATTGCAACTAATGAAAAACTGTTTTTT. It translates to CASSRDSIATNEKLFF.

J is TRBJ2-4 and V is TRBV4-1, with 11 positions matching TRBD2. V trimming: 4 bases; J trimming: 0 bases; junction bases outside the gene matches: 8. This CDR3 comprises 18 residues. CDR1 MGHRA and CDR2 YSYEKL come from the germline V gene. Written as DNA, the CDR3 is TGCGCCAGCAGCCCCGGACTAGCGGGTGGGGTAGCCAAAAACATTCAGTACTTC. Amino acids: CASSPGLAGGVAKNIQYF.

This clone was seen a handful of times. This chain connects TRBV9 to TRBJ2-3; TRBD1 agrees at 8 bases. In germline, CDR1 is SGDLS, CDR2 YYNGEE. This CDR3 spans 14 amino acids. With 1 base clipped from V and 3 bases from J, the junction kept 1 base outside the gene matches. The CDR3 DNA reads TGTGCCAGCAGCGTAAGACAGGGGACAGATACGCAGTATTTT. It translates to CASSVRQGTDTQYF.

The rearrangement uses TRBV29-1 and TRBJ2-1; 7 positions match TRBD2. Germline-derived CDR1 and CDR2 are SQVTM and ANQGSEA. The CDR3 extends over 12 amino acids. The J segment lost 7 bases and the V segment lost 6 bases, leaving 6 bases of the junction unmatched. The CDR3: CSVLGGLNEQFF. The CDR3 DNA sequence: TGCAGCGTGTTGGGGGGGTTAAATGAGCAGTTCTTC.

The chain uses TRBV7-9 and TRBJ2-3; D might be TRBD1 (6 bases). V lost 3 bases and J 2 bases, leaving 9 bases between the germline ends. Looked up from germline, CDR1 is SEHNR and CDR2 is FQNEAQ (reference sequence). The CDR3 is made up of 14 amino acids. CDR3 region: CASSLDRYTDTQYF. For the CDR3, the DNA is TGTGCCAGCAGCTTGGACAGATACACAGATACGCAGTATTTT.

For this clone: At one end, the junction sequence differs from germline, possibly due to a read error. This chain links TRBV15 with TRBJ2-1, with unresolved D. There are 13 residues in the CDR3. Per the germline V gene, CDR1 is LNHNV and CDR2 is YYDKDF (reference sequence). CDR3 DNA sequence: TGTGCCACCAGCAGAGATCTGCGTGGCCTCCCACTCTTC. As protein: CATSRDLRGLPLF.

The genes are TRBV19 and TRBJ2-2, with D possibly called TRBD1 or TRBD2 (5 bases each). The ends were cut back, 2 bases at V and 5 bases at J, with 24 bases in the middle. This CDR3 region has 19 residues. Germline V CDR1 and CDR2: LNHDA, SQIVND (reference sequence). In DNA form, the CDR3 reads TGTGCCAGTAGTATATTGATGGCAGGGAGTTCCCCTTTTACCGGGGAGCTGTTTTTT. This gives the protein CASSILMAGSSPFTGELFF.

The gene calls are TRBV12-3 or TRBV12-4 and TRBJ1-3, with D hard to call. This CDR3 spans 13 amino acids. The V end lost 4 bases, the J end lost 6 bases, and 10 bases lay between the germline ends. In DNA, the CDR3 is TGTGCCAGCAGTTCCCGCGCCCCAAACACCATATATTTT. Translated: CASSSRAPNTIYF.

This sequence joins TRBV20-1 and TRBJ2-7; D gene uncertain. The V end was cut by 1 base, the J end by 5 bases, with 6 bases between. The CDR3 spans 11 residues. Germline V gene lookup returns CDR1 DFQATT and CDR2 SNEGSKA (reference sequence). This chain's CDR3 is CSARVIHEQYF. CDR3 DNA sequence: TGCAGTGCTAGAGTTATCCACGAGCAGTACTTC.

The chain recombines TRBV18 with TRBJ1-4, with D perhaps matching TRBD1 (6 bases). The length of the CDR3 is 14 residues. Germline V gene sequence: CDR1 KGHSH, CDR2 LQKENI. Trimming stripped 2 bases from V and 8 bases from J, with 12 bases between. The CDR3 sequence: CASSPRGAEEKLFF. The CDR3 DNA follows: TGTGCCAGCTCACCAAGGGGGGCCGAGGAAAAACTGTTTTTT.

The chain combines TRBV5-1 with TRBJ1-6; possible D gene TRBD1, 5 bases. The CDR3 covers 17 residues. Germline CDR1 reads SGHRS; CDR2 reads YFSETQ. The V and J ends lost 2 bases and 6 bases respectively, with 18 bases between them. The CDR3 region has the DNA TGCGCCAGCAGCTTCTCCGACAGCCAAGTTGTTAATTCACCCCTCCACTTT. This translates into CASSFSDSQVVNSPLHF. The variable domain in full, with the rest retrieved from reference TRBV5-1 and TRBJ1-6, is KAGVTQTPRYLIKTRGQQVTLSCSPISGHRSVSWYQQTPGQGLQFLFEYFSETQRNKGNFPGRFSGRQFSNSRSEMNVSTLELGDSALYLCASSFSDSQVVNSPLHFGNGTRLTVT.

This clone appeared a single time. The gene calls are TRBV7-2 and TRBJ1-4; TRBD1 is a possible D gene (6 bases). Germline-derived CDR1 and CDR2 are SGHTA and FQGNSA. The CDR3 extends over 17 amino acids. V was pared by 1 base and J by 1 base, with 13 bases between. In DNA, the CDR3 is TGTGCCAGCAGCTTAGTCAGGGGTGAAGGAACTAATGAAAAACTGTTTTTT. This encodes CASSLVRGEGTNEKLFF. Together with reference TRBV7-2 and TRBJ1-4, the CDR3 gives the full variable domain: GAGVSQSPSNKVTEKGKDVELRCDPISGHTALYWYRQSLGQGLEFLIYFQGNSAPDKSGLPSDRFSAERTGGSVSTLTIQRTQQEDSAVYLCASSLVRGEGTNEKLFFGSGTQLSVL.

CDR3 region: CASSRQRGNQPQHF. The CDR3 DNA follows: TGTGCCAGTAGTCGGCAGAGGGGCAATCAGCCCCAGCATTTT. The rearrangement joins TRBV19 to TRBJ1-5, with no clear D. Per germline, CDR1 LNHDA and CDR2 SQIVND (reference sequence). The CDR3 is made up of 14 amino acids. Trimming shortened V by 5 bases and J by 2 bases, and 10 bases separated the two germline ends.

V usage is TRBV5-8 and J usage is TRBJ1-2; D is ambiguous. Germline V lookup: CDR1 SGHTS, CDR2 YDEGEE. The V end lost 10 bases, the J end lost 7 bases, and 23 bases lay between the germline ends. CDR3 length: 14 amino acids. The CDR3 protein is CAHKTAAVSIGYTF. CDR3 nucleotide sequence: TGTGCCCATAAAACCGCGGCGGTCTCCATTGGCTACACCTTC.

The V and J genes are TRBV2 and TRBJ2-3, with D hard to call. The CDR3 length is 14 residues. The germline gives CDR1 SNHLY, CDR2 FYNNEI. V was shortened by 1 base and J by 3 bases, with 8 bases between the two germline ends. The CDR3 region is CASSEGAKTDTQYF. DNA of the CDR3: TGTGCCAGCAGTGAAGGGGCGAAGACAGATACGCAGTATTTT.

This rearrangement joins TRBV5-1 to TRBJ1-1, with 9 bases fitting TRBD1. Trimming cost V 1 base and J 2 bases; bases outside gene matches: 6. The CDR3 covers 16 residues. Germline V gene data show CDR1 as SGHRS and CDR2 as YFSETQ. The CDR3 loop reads CASSLSGGQGNTEAFF. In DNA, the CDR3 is TGCGCCAGCAGCTTGTCAGGGGGACAGGGCAACACTGAAGCTTTCTTT.

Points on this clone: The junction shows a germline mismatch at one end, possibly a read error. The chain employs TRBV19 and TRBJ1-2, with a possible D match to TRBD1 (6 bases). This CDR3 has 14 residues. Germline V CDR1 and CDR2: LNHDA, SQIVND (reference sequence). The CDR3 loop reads CVSSIKVPGAGYTF. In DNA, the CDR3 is TGTGTCAGTAGTATCAAAGTTCCGGGGGCGGGCTACACCTTC.